These T cell receptor beta chains were read from a single sample in a study of T cells in Graves' hyperthyroidism and ophthalmopathy. One entry per CDR3 protein, called by TCRdb with MiXCR from the multiplex PCR reads. Here the sample spans over 200,000 distinct CDR3 sequences, roughly 18% being singletons. Sequenced input: blood. The receptors stem from a man aged 35 to 55 with Graves' hyperthyroidism. Both conserved end residues are part of each CDR3. Some rows mark clone size as missing; the rest say once, few, many or name a class of expanded clone.

size: many
V: TRBV28
CDR3: CASRIRQGPYNEQFF

size: many
V: TRBV6-1
CDR3: CASSNQWRETQYF

size: -
V: TRBV7-2
CDR3: CASSQAKDQPQHF

size: many
V: TRBV19
CDR3: CASSSGGDRDNEQFF

size: -
V: TRBV5-8
CDR3: CASSASSGTYNEQFF

size: few
V: TRBV5-4
CDR3: CASSSGGGGFNEQFF

size: -
V: TRBV10-3
CDR3: CAINGDSPLREQYF

size: -
V: TRBV7-9
CDR3: CASSALRGGGDEQFF

size: few
V: TRBV14
CDR3: CASSQESGSNTEAFF

size: many
V: TRBV19
CDR3: CASSIGDRGPNQPQHF

size: many
V: TRBV3-1
CDR3: CASSQWTGSSYNEQFF

size: -
V: TRBV4-1
CDR3: CASSQARTGMVGEQFF

size: many
V: TRBV28
CDR3: CASSSDRRGQVYEQYF

size: many
V: TRBV3-1
CDR3: CASSQGVTGGYTF

size: -
V: TRBV30
CDR3: CASETGGAYGYTF

size: -
V: TRBV2
CDR3: CASSEPGPSVYTF

size: many
V: TRBV20-1
CDR3: CSGTQGPGNTIYF

size: -
V: TRBV2
CDR3: CASSSPGVAGANVLTF

size: many
V: TRBV7-2
CDR3: CASSSPRDRGRTYEQYF

size: many
V: TRBV27
CDR3: CASSPLTGWETQYF

size: many
V: TRBV9
CDR3: CASSVGGRTGLPYEQYF

size: few
V: TRBV6-1
CDR3: CASSLARTGATGELFF

size: many
V: TRBV7-8
CDR3: CASSLGISGSYQETQYF

size: many
V: TRBV10-3
CDR3: CAISEYLSGGAFNEQFF

size: many
V: TRBV15
CDR3: CATSREGTSQYEQYF

size: many
V: TRBV20-1
CDR3: CSAIAGGGLQPQHF

size: many
V: TRBV7-9
CDR3: CASSDTDEAFF

size: many
V: TRBV2
CDR3: CASRIGQTSYEQYF

size: many
V: TRBV5-1
CDR3: CASSGLATQYF

size: -
V: TRBV7-2
CDR3: CASSTTRTSSYEQYF

size: -
V: TRBV6-2/TRBV6-3
CDR3: CASRHRATEAFF

size: many
V: TRBV27
CDR3: CASSLTGKAYEQYF

size: many
V: TRBV11-2
CDR3: CASRETGGAETQYF

size: -
V: TRBV4-3
CDR3: CASSPRGLAGEDTQYF

size: many
V: TRBV3-2
CDR3: CASSQDRDPSLATQYF

size: -
V: TRBV24-1
CDR3: CATSDSGGGNRNEQFF

size: few
V: TRBV4-3
CDR3: CASSQAESSYNEQFF

size: -
V: TRBV28
CDR3: CASSTPGQGPYEQYF

size: many
V: TRBV3-1
CDR3: CASSHQTLSGNTIYF

size: many
V: TRBV12-3/TRBV12-4
CDR3: CASSTPRQGPNTGELFF

size: many
V: TRBV4-1
CDR3: CASSQTRFEKLFF

size: -
V: TRBV28
CDR3: CASGSDRGTHEQYF

size: few
V: TRBV24-1
CDR3: CATSGTSGGPTDTQYF

size: few
V: TRBV7-9
CDR3: CASAQGFGELFF

size: -
V: TRBV7-8
CDR3: CASSLGQDYAPNTGELFF

size: many
V: TRBV28
CDR3: CASLPWDRQETQYF

size: many
V: TRBV9
CDR3: CASSVARTDTQYF

size: -
V: TRBV7-3
CDR3: CASSLTGGGVNTGELFF

size: few
V: TRBV24-1
CDR3: CATSDPSRGGNQPQHF

size: many
V: TRBV5-1
CDR3: CASTARGLANTGELFF

size: once
V: TRBV12-3/TRBV12-4
CDR3: CASPPRDGNSPLHF

size: many
V: TRBV20-1
CDR3: CSARPGTGKGEQYF

size: -
V: TRBV7-2
CDR3: CASSLAVGLAGGQDTQYF

size: once
V: TRBV7-2
CDR3: CASSPNRGLNTGELFF

size: many
V: TRBV28
CDR3: CASSSLGQSSYEQYF